This T cell receptor beta chain is drawn from a study of metastatic and nonmetastatic thyroid tumors. TCRdb reprocessed the PCR reads via MiXCR. This table holds over 30,000 clones, under 20% found once. CDR3 length: 15 amino acids. V lost 3 bases, J lost 0 bases, and 10 bases lay in between. No patient had received any treatment before thyroid surgery. Many counts were recorded for this clone. This same CDR3 is encoded by further DNA sequences in the sample. The rearrangement uses TRBV12-3 or TRBV12-4 and TRBJ2-3; D is possibly TRBD2 (5 bases). The sample consisted of tumor tissue. This sequence originates from a female donor with papillary thyroid cancer or a benign thyroid nodule (not recorded which). Some clones in this sample may be carry-over from other donors' samples. The CDR3 reads CASSFFSGSTDTQYF. The CDR3 nucleotides read TGTGCCAGCAGTTTTTTCAGCGGAAGCACAGATACGCAGTATTTT.